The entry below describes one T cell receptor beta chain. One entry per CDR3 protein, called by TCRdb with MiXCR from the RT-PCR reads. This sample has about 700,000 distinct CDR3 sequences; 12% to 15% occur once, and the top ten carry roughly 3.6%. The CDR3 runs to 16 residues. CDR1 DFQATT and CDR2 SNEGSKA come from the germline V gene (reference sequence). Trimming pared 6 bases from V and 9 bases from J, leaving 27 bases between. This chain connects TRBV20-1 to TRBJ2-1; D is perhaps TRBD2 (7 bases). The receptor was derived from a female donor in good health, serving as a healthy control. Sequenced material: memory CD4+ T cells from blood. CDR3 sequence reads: CSAPEGGGPRASEQFF. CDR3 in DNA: TGCAGTGCCCCCGAAGGGGGAGGGCCTAGGGCTAGTGAGCAGTTCTTC.